The rows below give T cell receptor beta chains drawn from one sample of a study of blood T cells in healthy people across ages. TCRdb re-called the 5' RACE reads with MiXCR, one entry per CDR3 protein. The sample has under 1,000,000 distinct CDR3 sequences; under 40% are singletons. What was sequenced was blood. The receptor source for this set is a man between 18 and 29 years old in good health. Each CDR3 is given with its conserved first and last residue. D genes are given only for firm matches. Rows give clone size only sometimes, using once, few, many, or a class for an expanded clone.

D: TRBD2; V: TRBV9; size: NA; J: TRBJ2-3; DNA: TGTGCCAGCAGCGTAATGAGTAGCGGGGGTACGCAGTATTTT; CDR3: CASSVMSSGGTQYF
D: TRBD1; V: TRBV10-3; size: NA; J: TRBJ1-4; DNA: TGTGCCACCGGGTTACAGGGGGTTAATGAAAAACTGTTTTTT; CDR3: CATGLQGVNEKLFF
D: TRBD1; V: TRBV2; size: NA; J: TRBJ2-2; DNA: TGTGCCAGCATTCCGGGACAGGGAAACACCGGGGAGCTGTTTTTT; CDR3: CASIPGQGNTGELFF
D: TRBD1; V: TRBV12-3/TRBV12-4; size: few; J: TRBJ2-5; DNA: TGTGCCAGCAGCTCGAGGACAGGGGGCGTGATAGAGACCCAGTACTTC; CDR3: CASSSRTGGVIETQYF
D: NA; V: TRBV29-1; size: NA; J: TRBJ2-7; DNA: TGCAGCGTTTGGGGCCAAACCTACGAGCAGTACTTC; CDR3: CSVWGQTYEQYF
D: NA; V: TRBV12-3/TRBV12-4; size: many; J: TRBJ1-2; DNA: TGTGCCAGCAGTTTAAAAGCAGGGATACATGGCTACACCTTC; CDR3: CASSLKAGIHGYTF
D: NA; V: TRBV9; size: NA; J: TRBJ1-2; DNA: TGTGCCAGCAGCGCCTCGGGGGACTATGGCTACACCTTC; CDR3: CASSASGDYGYTF
D: NA; V: TRBV19; size: few; J: TRBJ2-1; DNA: TGTGCCAGTAGTATGAGTTTGAGCTCCTACAATGAGCAGTTCTTC; CDR3: CASSMSLSSYNEQFF
D: TRBD2; V: TRBV6-1; size: NA; J: TRBJ2-3; DNA: TGTGCCAGCACCCTTCTAGCGGGGGTCCTCACAGATACGCAGTATTTT; CDR3: CASTLLAGVLTDTQYF
D: TRBD1; V: TRBV5-1; size: few; J: TRBJ1-1; DNA: TGCGCCAGCAGCAACAGGGGGGGGAACACTGAAGCTTTCTTT; CDR3: CASSNRGGNTEAFF
D: NA; V: TRBV20-1; size: few; J: TRBJ1-2; DNA: TGCAGTGCTAGACTCGACAGCTACTATGGCTACACCTTC; CDR3: CSARLDSYYGYTF
D: NA; V: TRBV10-3; size: few; J: TRBJ1-1; DNA: TGTGCCATCAGATGGGACGCTGAGAACACTGAAGCTTTCTTT; CDR3: CAIRWDAENTEAFF
D: TRBD1; V: TRBV25-1; size: NA; J: TRBJ1-1; DNA: TGTGCCAGCAGTGATCGGAGGGGGCAGACTGAAGCTTTCTTT; CDR3: CASSDRRGQTEAFF
D: NA; V: TRBV5-1; size: few; J: TRBJ1-2; DNA: TGCGCCAGCAGCGAACGCAGGCCGAACTATGGCTACACCTTC; CDR3: CASSERRPNYGYTF
D: NA; V: TRBV7-2; size: NA; J: TRBJ1-2; DNA: TGTGCCAGCAGCTTAGCGAGGGAGGGGCGTCATGGCTACACCTTC; CDR3: CASSLAREGRHGYTF
D: TRBD2; V: TRBV10-3; size: NA; J: TRBJ2-1; DNA: TGTGCCATCAGTTACTCCGGGACTAGCGGGATCTACAATGAGCAGTTCTTC; CDR3: CAISYSGTSGIYNEQFF
D: TRBD2; V: TRBV6-2/TRBV6-3; size: few; J: TRBJ2-4; DNA: TGTGCCAGCACCACCCCGGGGGGAGGTATCGGAGCCAAAAACATTCAGTACTTC; CDR3: CASTTPGGGIGAKNIQYF
D: TRBD2; V: TRBV7-6; size: NA; J: TRBJ2-1; DNA: TGTGCCAGCAGCTTAGTTGACGGCGGGGGGGCCCATGAGCAGTTCTTC; CDR3: CASSLVDGGGAHEQFF
D: NA; V: TRBV20-1; size: NA; J: TRBJ2-1; DNA: TGCAGTGCCCGAGGGAAACGGGGGGCACTCTATGAGCAGTTCTTC; CDR3: CSARGKRGALYEQFF
D: TRBD1; V: TRBV20-1; size: NA; J: TRBJ2-1; DNA: TGCAGTGCTAGAGATGGGACAGGGCGCGATGAGCAGTTCTTC; CDR3: CSARDGTGRDEQFF
D: NA; V: TRBV29-1; size: NA; J: TRBJ1-2; DNA: TGCGGCGTTTGGACGGTCAACTATGGCTACACCTTC; CDR3: CGVWTVNYGYTF
D: TRBD2; V: TRBV29-1; size: NA; J: TRBJ2-4; DNA: TGCAGCGTTGTTGACGGGAGGTTAGCCAAAAACATTCAGTACTTC; CDR3: CSVVDGRLAKNIQYF
D: NA; V: TRBV9; size: many; J: TRBJ2-7; DNA: TGTGCCAGCAGCGTAGACCAGGGAAGGGACTACGAGCAGTACTTC; CDR3: CASSVDQGRDYEQYF
D: NA; V: TRBV5-5; size: few; J: TRBJ1-5; DNA: TGTGCCAGCAGCTTCTCGGGGACGGGCAATCAGCCCCAGCATTTT; CDR3: CASSFSGTGNQPQHF
D: NA; V: TRBV4-1; size: few; J: TRBJ1-2; DNA: TGCGCCAGCAGCCAAGAGGCAGGGTCGGTTGGCTACACCTTC; CDR3: CASSQEAGSVGYTF
D: NA; V: TRBV12-3/TRBV12-4; size: NA; J: TRBJ2-3; DNA: TGTGCCAGCACCGAAGCGGTGAGAGCAGATACGCAGTATTTT; CDR3: CASTEAVRADTQYF
D: TRBD2; V: TRBV4-3; size: few; J: TRBJ2-5; DNA: TGCGCCAGCGCCCCGTCGCTAGCGGTTGAGACCCAGTACTTC; CDR3: CASAPSLAVETQYF
D: NA; V: TRBV7-9; size: NA; J: TRBJ2-7; DNA: TGTGCCAGCAGCTTACGGCAGAACGAGCAGTACTTC; CDR3: CASSLRQNEQYF
D: TRBD1; V: TRBV12-3/TRBV12-4; size: NA; J: TRBJ2-1; DNA: TGTGCCAGTAACCCCGGGACAGGGGGCATTGTTGGCTCCTACAATGAGCAGTTCTTC; CDR3: CASNPGTGGIVGSYNEQFF